Below, 31 T cell receptor beta chains from the same sample are listed, as sequenced in a study of PD-1 blockade in classical Hodgkin lymphoma. Measured with immunoSEQ multiplex PCR; TCRdb has only the in-frame clones, and not every one. The table lists 150,000 or so clones, less than 80% of them singletons, with about 9.3% in the top ten. Every single patient, without exception, relapsed after autologous stem cell transplantation, and brentuximab vedotin exposure varied. Sequencing was performed on peripheral blood mononuclear cells (PBMCs), taken before the second cycle of nivolumab. The receptors come from a human donor with classical Hodgkin lymphoma.

The J gene is TRBJ2-7, the V gene TRBV19; 11 nucleotides align to TRBD2. The CDR3 loop spans 16 amino acids. Trimming cost V 4 bases and J 5 bases; bases outside gene matches: 10. The V gene's germline CDR1 is LNHDA and CDR2 SQIVND (reference sequence). CDR3 sequence (DNA): TGTGCCAGTAGTAAACCACGACTAGCGGGATTTAACGAGCAGTACTTC. Translated: CASSKPRLAGFNEQYF.

The rearrangement links TRBV19 to TRBJ1-5; D is possibly TRBD1 (5 bases). V lost 1 base, J lost 5 bases, and 9 bases lay in between. CDR3 size: 14 residues. Germline V CDR1 and CDR2: LNHDA, SQIVND (reference sequence). CDR3 residues: CASSIGGDYQPQHF. CDR3 coding DNA: TGTGCCAGTAGTATAGGGGGGGATTATCAGCCCCAGCATTTT.

This sequence joins TRBV27 and TRBJ2-1; no firm D call. There are 15 residues in the CDR3. V lost 7 bases and J 0 bases, leaving 13 bases between the germline ends. In germline, CDR1 is MNHEY, CDR2 SMNVEV (reference sequence). The CDR3 coding sequence is TGTGCCAGCATCCGGACCTACGACTCCTACAATGAGCAGTTCTTC. Amino acids: CASIRTYDSYNEQFF.

The rearrangement links TRBV7-2 to TRBJ2-1; a possible D gene is TRBD1 (6 bases). Trimming removed 3 bases from V and 10 bases from J, with 13 bases in between. This CDR3 is built from 13 residues. Germline lookup yields CDR1 SGHTA and CDR2 FQGNSA. The CDR3 is CASSLTGAREQFF. CDR3 coding DNA: TGTGCCAGCAGCTTGACAGGCGCAAGAGAGCAGTTCTTC.

The V and J genes are TRBV7-2 and TRBJ2-2, with TRBD1 identical over 9 bases. Germline CDR1 and CDR2: SGHTA and FQGNSA. This CDR3 has 15 amino acids. V lost 4 bases to trimming and J lost 7 bases; unmatched junction nucleotides: 7. In nucleotides, the CDR3 is TGTGCCAGCAGCTCCTTACAGGGGGCTGGCGGGGAGCTGTTTTTT. Its protein product is CASSSLQGAGGELFF.

V is TRBV12-5 and J is TRBJ2-7; 12 positions agree with TRBD2. Germline lookup yields CDR1 LGHNT and CDR2 FRNRAP. With V trimmed by 5 bases and J by 2 bases, 1 base remained unmatched. The CDR3 consists of 14 residues. CDR3 loop: CASGLAGGPYEQYF. In nucleotides, the CDR3 is TGTGCTAGTGGTCTAGCGGGGGGGCCCTACGAGCAGTACTTC.

The genes are TRBV10-3 and TRBJ1-2; no definite D call. Germline V gene lookup returns CDR1 ENHRY and CDR2 SYGVKD. The CDR3 runs to 11 residues. V was shortened by 4 bases and J by 8 bases, with 8 bases between the two germline ends. The CDR3 protein is CAISGSIGYTF. CDR3 in DNA: TGTGCCATCAGTGGATCGATCGGCTACACCTTC.

The chain carries TRBV9 and TRBJ1-2; maybe TRBD1 (5 bases). The germline V and J ends were trimmed by 0 bases and 3 bases, with 9 bases remaining between them. The germline V gene has CDR1 SGDLS and CDR2 YYNGEE. This CDR3 comprises 14 residues. The CDR3 reads CASSVAWGHYGYTF. The CDR3 nucleotides are TGTGCCAGCAGCGTAGCTTGGGGACACTATGGCTACACCTTC. Looking up the rest from reference TRBV9 and TRBJ1-2 gives the full variable domain: DSGVTQTPKHLITATGQRVTLRCSPRSGDLSVYWYQQSLDQGLQFLIQYYNGEERAKGNILERFSAQQFPDLHSELNLSSLELGDSALYFCASSVAWGHYGYTFGSGTRLTVV.

The rearrangement uses TRBV5-4 and TRBJ1-4; 7 bases align to TRBD1. Unmatched junction bases numbered 9, after V lost 4 bases and J lost 6 bases. This CDR3 has 15 residues. Germline V lookup: CDR1 SGHNT, CDR2 YYREEE (reference sequence). Here the CDR3 reads CASSDPGGGHEKLFF. The CDR3 DNA reads TGTGCCAGCAGCGACCCAGGGGGGGGCCATGAAAAACTGTTTTTT.

The V gene is TRBV28, the J gene TRBJ2-3, with no clear D. The CDR3 extends over 13 amino acids. Trimming took off 3 bases at V and 4 bases at J, with 8 bases between the two ends. The germline gives CDR1 MDHEN, CDR2 SYDVKM. The CDR3: CASSFSGSDTQYF. The CDR3 nucleotides read TGTGCCAGCAGTTTTAGTGGGTCAGATACGCAGTATTTT.

This clone was found many times. The chain recombines TRBV27 with TRBJ2-2; TRBD1 matches at 7 bases. The V gene end was trimmed by 5 bases and the J gene end by 1 base; junction bases not matched to a gene: 4. CDR3 length: 15 amino acids. Germline CDR1 reads MNHEY; CDR2 reads SMNVEV (reference sequence). This CDR3 is CASSQRTGNTGELFF. The CDR3 DNA is TGTGCCAGCAGTCAAAGGACAGGGAACACCGGGGAGCTGTTTTTT.

V usage is TRBV5-4 and J usage is TRBJ2-1; D not resolved. V lost 1 base to trimming and J lost 2 bases, with 13 bases between them. The CDR3 covers 16 residues. Per germline, CDR1 SGHNT and CDR2 YYREEE (reference sequence). CDR3 amino acids: CASSLQVGGAYNEQFF. The CDR3 DNA is TGTGCCAGCAGCTTGCAAGTCGGTGGTGCCTACAATGAGCAGTTCTTC.

J is TRBJ1-6 and V is TRBV7-2; no reliable D call. V lost 5 bases, J lost 5 bases, and 13 bases lay in between. The germline V gene has CDR1 SGHTA and CDR2 FQGNSA. CDR3 size: 15 residues. CDR3 amino acids: CASSPGFGDNSPLHF. DNA for the CDR3: TGTGCCAGCAGCCCCGGGTTTGGTGATAATTCACCCCTCCACTTT.

The rearrangement links TRBV7-9 to TRBJ2-3, with 7 bases lining up with TRBD1. J gave up 2 bases and V 5 bases, and 7 bases lay outside the gene matches. The CDR3 runs to 15 residues. The germline V gene encodes CDR1 SEHNR and CDR2 FQNEAQ (reference sequence). This CDR3 is CASSTQGVITDTQYF. As DNA, the CDR3 is TGTGCCAGCAGCACCCAGGGGGTGATCACAGATACGCAGTATTTT.

This chain joins TRBV7-2 and TRBJ2-7; 9 bases fit TRBD2. The germline gives CDR1 SGHTA, CDR2 FQGNSA. J lost 5 bases, V lost 3 bases, and 5 bases had no gene match. The CDR3 consists of 14 residues. The DNA of the CDR3 is TGTGCCAGCAGCTTTAGCGGGAGCAGCCACGAGCAGTACTTC. Its protein product is CASSFSGSSHEQYF.

The genes are TRBV19 and TRBJ1-2; D is ambiguous. Germline V gives CDR1 LNHDA, CDR2 SQIVND (reference sequence). V was shortened by 0 bases and J by 3 bases, with 8 bases between the two germline ends. The CDR3 totals 14 residues. CDR3 residues: CASSIDPEDYGYTF. The CDR3 nucleotides are TGTGCCAGTAGTATAGACCCGGAGGACTATGGCTACACCTTC.

The chain recombines TRBV28 with TRBJ1-4; no clear D. This CDR3 has 14 amino acids. V lost 2 bases and J 4 bases, leaving 8 bases between the germline ends. In germline, CDR1 is MDHEN, CDR2 SYDVKM. The CDR3 nucleotides are TGTGCCAGCAGTTTAAGAGGGATTAATGAAAAACTGTTTTTT. Encoded protein: CASSLRGINEKLFF.

The chain combines TRBV18 with TRBJ1-5; D is possibly TRBD1 (5 bases). V lost 2 bases to trimming and J lost 5 bases, with 13 bases between them. CDR3 length equals 15 residues. Looked up from germline, CDR1 is KGHSH and CDR2 is LQKENI. The CDR3 sequence is CASSPFGREDQPQHF. As DNA, the CDR3 is TGTGCCAGCTCACCATTTGGCAGGGAAGATCAGCCCCAGCATTTT.

The V call is TRBV6-1, the J call TRBJ2-3; 11 bases are a match to TRBD1. Germline V gene lookup returns CDR1 MNHNS and CDR2 SASEGT. Losses at the gene ends were 2 bases for V and 2 bases for J; bases not matched to a gene: 9. The length of the CDR3 is 18 residues. CDR3 in amino acids: CASSEFRTGGLSTDTQYF. The CDR3 DNA reads as TGTGCCAGCAGTGAATTTCGGACAGGGGGCCTCTCCACAGATACGCAGTATTTT.

This clone was observed a handful of times. V usage is TRBV6-5 and J usage is TRBJ1-1; D is undetermined. Trimming removed 5 bases at V and 4 bases at J, with 17 bases between. From germline, CDR1 is MNHEY and CDR2 SVGAGI. The CDR3 spans 15 residues. The CDR3 bases are TGTGCCAGCAGTCCCGAGGGTTCCCCGAGCACTGAAGCTTTCTTT. It yields the protein CASSPEGSPSTEAFF.

The V call is TRBV6-6, the J call TRBJ1-1, with D maybe TRBD1 (5 bases). With 2 bases removed from V and 4 bases from J, the gap between germline ends came to 8 bases. There are 13 residues in the CDR3. Looked up from germline, CDR1 is MNHNY and CDR2 is SVGAGI (reference sequence). The CDR3 DNA follows: TGTGCCAGCAGTTACCAGGGTTTCACTGAAGCTTTCTTT. The encoded protein is CASSYQGFTEAFF.

This chain links TRBV6-6 with TRBJ2-7; D possibly corresponds to TRBD2 (6 bases). The CDR3 runs 11 residues. Germline assignment: CDR1 MNHNY and CDR2 SVGAGI (reference sequence). The V end lost 4 bases, the J end lost 13 bases, and 14 bases lay between the germline ends. CDR3 protein: CASSSRDSVYF. CDR3 nucleotide sequence: TGTGCCAGCAGTTCCCGGGACTCAGTCTACTTC.

The V gene is TRBV7-6, the J gene TRBJ2-3; no definite D call. The CDR3 extends over 12 amino acids. V lost 3 bases, J lost 4 bases, and 5 bases lay in between. The germline CDR1 and CDR2 sequences are SGHVS and FNYEAQ. The CDR3 sequence: CASSFSPDTQYF. The CDR3 DNA sequence: TGTGCCAGCAGCTTTTCTCCAGATACGCAGTATTTT.

V and J are TRBV5-1 and TRBJ1-4, with D perhaps matching TRBD1 (5 bases). CDR3 length equals 14 residues. Germline CDR1 reads SGHRS; CDR2 reads YFSETQ. The V end was cut by 6 bases, the J end by 2 bases, with 11 bases between. In nucleotides, the CDR3 is TGCGCCAGCACCCCAGGGTGGACTAATGAAAAACTGTTTTTT. Its translation: CASTPGWTNEKLFF.

This clone was observed a few times. V is TRBV7-2 and J is TRBJ2-6; D remains ambiguous. The CDR3 covers 15 residues. Germline V gene data show CDR1 as SGHTA and CDR2 as FQGNSA. Trimming left V 5 bases short and J 0 bases short, with 8 bases between. CDR3 sequence: CASSTSLSGANVLTF. DNA for the CDR3: TGTGCCAGCAGCACGAGTCTCTCTGGGGCCAACGTCCTGACTTTC.

The chain combines TRBV7-9 with TRBJ1-3; maybe TRBD1 (5 bases). CDR1 and CDR2 (germline): SEHNR, FQNEAQ (reference sequence). The V and J ends lost 2 bases and 2 bases respectively, with 7 bases between them. The CDR3 contains 14 residues. CDR3 loop: CASSLQGPGNTIYF. The CDR3 nucleotides are TGTGCCAGCAGCTTACAGGGACCTGGAAACACCATATATTTT.

This clone showed up just a few times. The chain uses TRBV19 and TRBJ2-4; 7 nucleotides line up with TRBD1. CDR1 is LNHDA, CDR2 SQIVND, per germline (reference sequence). V lost 5 bases to trimming and J lost 4 bases; unmatched junction nucleotides: 5. The CDR3 sequence is 14 residues long. The CDR3: CASSSDRAKNIQYF. CDR3 coding DNA: TGTGCCAGTAGTTCTGACAGGGCAAAAAACATTCAGTACTTC.

V gene TRBV5-1 combines with J gene TRBJ2-7; TRBD2 agrees at 7 bases. Germline lookup yields CDR1 SGHRS and CDR2 YFSETQ. The V and J ends lost 2 bases and 6 bases, in that order; junction bases with no gene match: 17. The CDR3 extends over 17 amino acids. The CDR3 DNA reads TGCGCCAGCAGCTTTCTCCCTGTTGGCGGGAGTTACAGCGAGCAGTACTTC. Translated, it gives CASSFLPVGGSYSEQYF.

As to this clone: Sequence at one end of the junction differs from germline and may be a read error. The rearrangement joins TRBV4-2 to TRBJ1-3, with D uncertain. The CDR3 length is 14 residues. The germline CDR1 and CDR2 sequences are LGHNA and YNFKEQ. The CDR3 here is CASNQDGTGNTIYF. CDR3 nucleotides: TGTGCCAGCAACCAAGATGGCACTGGAAACACCATATATTTT.

By sample fraction, this clone is medium-sized. J is TRBJ1-1 and V is TRBV11-1, with D possibly matching TRBD1 (5 bases). The germline V gene has CDR1 SGHAT and CDR2 FQDESV (reference sequence). The CDR3 spans 15 residues. V was clipped by 5 bases and J by 4 bases, with 17 bases between them. CDR3 bases: TGTGCCAGCAGCCTCGGTGGGGGATGGACCACTGAAGCTTTCTTT. This gives the protein CASSLGGGWTTEAFF. The variable domain in full, with the rest retrieved from reference TRBV11-1 and TRBJ1-1, is EAEVAQSPRYKITEKSQAVAFWCDPISGHATLYWYRQILGQGPELLVQFQDESVVDDSQLPKDRFSAERLKGVDSTLKIQPAELGDSAMYLCASSLGGGWTTEAFFGQGTRLTVV.

This chain links TRBV9 with TRBJ1-3; a weak D match, TRBD1 (5 bases). V gave up 3 bases and J gave up 10 bases, with 17 bases separating them. This CDR3 region has 14 residues. Germline loops: CDR1 SGDLS, CDR2 YYNGEE. The DNA for the CDR3 is TGTGCCAGCAGCGGTTGGGCCCCGGAGGGGACCATATATTTT. Its protein is CASSGWAPEGTIYF.